The 3 T cell receptor beta chains presented below share a single source sample, sequenced in a study of CD8+ T cells in alopecia areata. Stated treatment: oral pan-JAK inhibitor, 5-10 mg twice daily. As the sequencing template, cDNA was produced by extracting RNA and reverse transcribing it. Sequencing used immunoSEQ multiplex PCR; TCRdb keeps in-frame clones, though not all of them. Of 200,000 to 250,000 clones listed, about two fifths are singletons. The source material was CD4+ T cells sorted from blood, sampled between weeks 30 and 35, from a patient treated with tofacitinib. All receptors come from a human donor with alopecia areata.

The chain uses TRBV5-1 and TRBJ2-6; 7 bases fit TRBD2. Germline values: CDR1 SGHRS, CDR2 YFSETQ. Germline trimming cut 0 bases from V and 0 bases from J; bases unmatched to any gene: 12. This CDR3 is 20 amino acids long. CDR3 DNA: TGCGCCAGCAGCTTGGAGAGACTAGCTGGGGATTACTCTGGGGCCAACGTCCTGACTTTC. It codes for CASSLERLAGDYSGANVLTF.

V and J are TRBV4-1 and TRBJ1-1; 7 nucleotides match TRBD1. CDR1 MGHRA and CDR2 YSYEKL come from the germline V gene. The CDR3 runs to 15 residues. The J segment lost 2 bases and the V segment lost 4 bases, leaving 7 bases of the junction unmatched. The CDR3 loop is CASSRGTDLNTEAFF. Here the CDR3 DNA reads TGCGCCAGCAGCCGCGGGACAGACCTCAACACTGAAGCTTTCTTT.

The gene calls are TRBV19 and TRBJ1-5; tentatively, D is TRBD1 (6 bases). The germline V gene has CDR1 LNHDA and CDR2 SQIVND (reference sequence). The CDR3 totals 13 residues. Deletions cut 1 base from V and 7 bases from J, with 8 bases between. The CDR3 nucleotides read TGTGCCAGTAGTATAGGAGGACAGCAGCCCCAGCATTTT. Translated, it gives CASSIGGQQPQHF.